The clone carrying this TCR beta chain came up many times. The antigen is unknown. The data originate from a study of regulatory T cells in long-lasting Graves disease. Study results and limitations: Persistent Graves' disease cases displayed lower TCR diversity than newly diagnosed ones.

This sample's time point: newly diagnosed GD, antithyroid drugs for less than 3 months. The TCR library was made from RNA extracted from PBMCs. With EDTA tubes as the receptacles, around 10 milliliters of peripheral blood were drawn. In building TCR beta libraries, iRepertoire HTBI primers were used together with Arm-PCR of CDR3 regions. TCRdb ran MiXCR on the multiplex PCR reads and lists one entry per CDR3 protein. The table records approximately 540,000 distinct CDR3 sequences, 12% of them present only once. Another study also made use of these data, one on T cells in Graves' hyperthyroidism and ophthalmopathy.

Sample: peripheral blood mononuclear cells (PBMCs), taken at new diagnosis, from a patient treated with antithyroid drugs. The clonotype was recovered from a woman aged 30 to 39 with Graves disease.

The CDR3 protein is CASSLSVRVRSTDTQYF. CDR3 bases: TGTGCCAGCAGTTTAAGTGTCAGGGTACGAAGCACAGATACGCAGTATTTT. The rearrangement joins TRBV12-3 or TRBV12-4 to TRBJ2-3; weak D call: TRBD1 (5 bases). The ends were cut back, 2 bases at V and 0 bases at J, with 15 bases in the middle. The CDR3 has 17 amino acids.